What follows describes a single T cell receptor (beta chain). Its antigen remains unidentified. These data are taken from a study of CD8+ T cells in alopecia areata. Study-level background: Among treated patients, oral tofacitinib was administered at 5 to 10 mg twice daily. It was 6 to 18 months of tofacitinib, and then there were 6 months off drug.

cDNA prepared by RNA extraction and subsequent reverse transcription served as the template for sequencing. Libraries were prepared by immunoSEQ multiplex PCR; TCRdb keeps only in-frame clonotypes and omits some of them. In the table there are 150,000 to 250,000 clones, more than 45% of which are singletons. The CDR3 sequence is 15 residues long. Germline V lookup: CDR1 SEHNR, CDR2 FQNEAQ (reference sequence). V lost 1 base and J lost 4, with 13 bases in between. Study-wide results and caveats: In blood and scalp, many expanded lesional clones persisted during tofacitinib. Sequencing of scalp samples also captures resident alphabeta T cells of normal skin.

Stated treatment: oral pan-JAK inhibitor, 5-10 mg twice daily. The gene calls are TRBV7-9 and TRBJ1-2; D unresolved. The receptor was isolated from a human donor with alopecia areata. The sample in question was CD4+ T cells sorted from blood, obtained at week 24, from a patient treated with tofacitinib. CDR3 nucleotides: TGTGCCAGCAGCTTAGATGCAGATCTCGCCTATGGCTACACCTTC. Protein: CASSLDADLAYGYTF. Filled out from reference TRBV7-9 and TRBJ1-2, the complete variable domain reads DTGVSQNPRHKITKRGQNVTFRCDPISEHNRLYWYRQTLGQGPEFLTYFQNEAQLEKSRLLSDRFSAERPKGSFSTLEIQRTEQGDSAMYLCASSLDADLAYGYTFGSGTRLTVV.